This is a list of T cell receptor beta chains from one sample in a study of identifying expanded T cells in peripheral blood. Sequencing was performed with immunoSEQ multiplex PCR; in TCRdb, only in-frame clones are kept and a portion is missing. The repertoire holds around 100,000 clones, with about 90% as singletons. Source material: blood. The receptors stem from a person aged 18-70 years in good health. CDR3s include the opening cysteine and the closing phenylalanine or tryptophan. The D gene is left open where the match is weak. Some rows have no size entry. The others give once, few or many, or a class for an expanded clone.

V,D,J,size,DNA,CDR3
TRBV7-2,TRBD2,TRBJ2-1,-,TGTGCCAGCAGCTCTCGGGGGGGCAATGAGCAGTTCTTC,CASSSRGGNEQFF
TRBV25-1,TRBD2,TRBJ2-3,-,TGTGCCAGCAGCCGCATGGGTACTAGCGGGGGGGCAACTACGCAGTATTTT,CASSRMGTSGGATTQYF
TRBV7-6,-,TRBJ2-1,-,TGTGCCAGCAGCCCTGGGGGGTATGAGCAGTTCTTC,CASSPGGYEQFF
TRBV7-2,-,TRBJ2-5,-,TGTGCCAGCCAATATTCCGCCGTTCCGACCCAGTACTTC,CASQYSAVPTQYF
TRBV13,TRBD1,TRBJ2-7,-,TGTGCCAGCAGAACCGGGACAGGGCGTTTGGAGCAGTACTTC,CASRTGTGRLEQYF
TRBV6-5,-,TRBJ1-1,-,TGTGCCAGCAGTTACGGGGCGGGCCGGAACACTGAAGCTTTCTTT,CASSYGAGRNTEAFF
TRBV5-5,-,TRBJ1-2,-,TGTGCCAGCAGGGCACCCGCTATTGGCTACACCTTC,CASRAPAIGYTF
TRBV19,-,TRBJ1-5,-,TGTGCCAGTAGTATTTGGGGGAATCAGCCCCAGCATTTT,CASSIWGNQPQHF
TRBV6-5,-,TRBJ2-2,once,TGTGCCAGCAGTTTTTATGGGAACACCGGGGAGCTGTTTTTT,CASSFYGNTGELFF
TRBV6-5,-,TRBJ1-3,-,TGTGCCAGCAGTTCCGCGGGTGGAAACACCATATATTTT,CASSSAGGNTIYF
TRBV9,-,TRBJ2-4,-,TGTGCCAGCAGCCCTCAGTCAGGCAGTTTAGCCAAAAACATTCAGTACTTC,CASSPQSGSLAKNIQYF
TRBV13,-,TRBJ1-2,-,TGTGCCAGCACCCTGGGGGGGTTCCACTATGGCTACACCTTC,CASTLGGFHYGYTF
TRBV11-2,-,TRBJ1-3,-,TGTGCCAGCAGCTTAGAGGCCGGGACACGGTCGGGAAACACCATATATTTT,CASSLEAGTRSGNTIYF
TRBV7-2,-,TRBJ1-1,-,TGTGCCAGCAGCTTACTCGGCCCAGTGGCTTTCTTT,CASSLLGPVAFF
TRBV9,TRBD2,TRBJ2-7,-,TGTGCCAGCAGCTCTTCCGGGACTAGCGGGGGGGCCGTCGACGAGCAGTACTTC,CASSSSGTSGGAVDEQYF
TRBV6-1,-,TRBJ1-2,-,TGTGCCAGCAGGTGGCAGTCGGATGGCTACACCTTC,CASRWQSDGYTF
TRBV11-2,-,TRBJ1-1,-,TGTGCCAGCAGCTTAGAAAGGGCGGCTAACACTGAAGCTTTCTTT,CASSLERAANTEAFF
TRBV5-1,-,TRBJ2-2,-,TGCGCCAGCAGCTTAGGAGTCCTTGGGACAAGGAACACCGGGGAGCTGTTTTTT,CASSLGVLGTRNTGELFF
TRBV2,-,TRBJ1-1,-,TGTGCCAGCAAAGGACGGAGTATGAACACTGAAGCTTTCTTT,CASKGRSMNTEAFF
TRBV18,-,TRBJ2-1,-,TGTGCCAGCTCAGGGACACTGGAGCAGTTCTTC,CASSGTLEQFF
TRBV29-1,TRBD1,TRBJ1-4,-,TGCAGCGCTCGACAGGGTTTTGGTGAAAAACTGTTTTTT,CSARQGFGEKLFF
TRBV6-4,TRBD1,TRBJ1-1,-,TGTGCCAGCAGCGAGGACAGGGTGAACACTGAAGCTTTCTTT,CASSEDRVNTEAFF
TRBV2,-,TRBJ1-1,-,TGTGCCAGCATGTCAACACCGAACACTGAAGCTTTCTTT,CASMSTPNTEAFF
TRBV28,-,TRBJ1-2,-,TGTGCCAGCAGGTCACAGGGAGGCTATGGCTACACCTTC,CASRSQGGYGYTF
TRBV28,-,TRBJ2-3,-,TGTGCCAGCAGTTCCTCCCACGCGGATACGCAGTATTTT,CASSSSHADTQYF
TRBV7-2,-,TRBJ2-6,-,TGTGCCAGCAGCCCAGCGAGCTCTGGGGCCAACGTCCTGACTTTC,CASSPASSGANVLTF
TRBV7-3,-,TRBJ1-6,few,TGTGCCAGCAGCTTAACGGCAGGGACGAATTCACCCCTCCACTTT,CASSLTAGTNSPLHF
TRBV6-6,TRBD1,TRBJ1-2,-,TGTGCCAGCAGCCAAGTCGGGACAGGGGGAGATGGCTACACCTTC,CASSQVGTGGDGYTF
TRBV5-1,-,TRBJ1-1,-,TGCGCCAGCAGCTTTAGTGGGGAGAACACTGAAGCTTTCTTT,CASSFSGENTEAFF
TRBV25-1,TRBD1,TRBJ1-1,-,TGTGCCAGCAGTGAACCGGGCGGACAGGGGTGGACTGAAGCTTTCTTT,CASSEPGGQGWTEAFF
TRBV7-9,-,TRBJ1-2,-,TGTGCCAGCAGCTTAGCAGGGTCCTATGGCTACACCTTC,CASSLAGSYGYTF
TRBV19,-,TRBJ1-5,-,TGTGCCAGTAGTAACCACCGGGCCCTAGGGCAGCCCCAGCATTTT,CASSNHRALGQPQHF
TRBV29-1,TRBD1,TRBJ1-3,-,TGCAGCGTCGGGGGGGGACAGGGAGACACCATATATTTT,CSVGGGQGDTIYF
TRBV5-4,TRBD1,TRBJ2-7,-,TGTGCCAGCAGCTCCGACAGGGGGTCTCAGTGGGACGAGCAGTACTTC,CASSSDRGSQWDEQYF
TRBV10-1,-,TRBJ1-2,-,TGCGCCAGCAGTGAGAGGCCCGACTATGGCTACACCTTC,CASSERPDYGYTF
TRBV5-1,-,TRBJ2-3,-,TGCGCCAGCAGCTTGGCGACGGACTTCAGCACAGATACGCAGTATTTT,CASSLATDFSTDTQYF
TRBV13,-,TRBJ2-1,-,TGTGCCAGCAGCTTTCGAACCTACAATGAGCAGTTCTTC,CASSFRTYNEQFF
TRBV6-6,-,TRBJ2-5,once,TGTGCCAGCAGTTACTCGACAGCTAATCAAGAGACCCAGTACTTC,CASSYSTANQETQYF
TRBV7-8,-,TRBJ2-7,-,TGTGCCAGCAGCTTAGGTACGGGACTGGCCTACGAGCAGTACTTC,CASSLGTGLAYEQYF
TRBV6-5,-,TRBJ1-3,once,TGTGCCAGCAGTCGGGACGGCCGCTCTGGAAACACCATATATTTT,CASSRDGRSGNTIYF
TRBV5-1,TRBD1,TRBJ2-6,-,TGCGCCAGCAGCTCCCGGGACAGGGGACTATTGGCTGGGGCCAACGTCCTGACTTTC,CASSSRDRGLLAGANVLTF
TRBV7-3,TRBD1,TRBJ1-1,-,TGTGCCAGCAGTTTCCAGGGGGACACTGAAGCTTTCTTT,CASSFQGDTEAFF
TRBV15,TRBD1,TRBJ1-2,once,TGTGCCACCAGCGGGTCTGCTTGGACAGGGGGTGCCGGTCCCCTCTATGGCTACACCTTC,CATSGSAWTGGAGPLYGYTF
TRBV4-1,TRBD2,TRBJ2-5,-,TGCGCCAGCAGCCCCTGCGGTTTCATTCGTAGCGGGGGGGCGCGGGAGACCCAGTACTTC,CASSPCGFIRSGGARETQYF
TRBV18,-,TRBJ1-4,-,TGTGCCAGCTCACCAGGGGGCGGGGATGAAAAACTGTTTTTT,CASSPGGGDEKLFF
TRBV19,TRBD1,TRBJ1-2,few,TGTGCCAGTAGTATCCCACAGCCGACAGGGGATGGCTACACCTTC,CASSIPQPTGDGYTF
TRBV29-1,TRBD2,TRBJ2-3,-,TGCAGCGTCCATCTAGCGGGGGGAAGAGATACGCAGTATTTT,CSVHLAGGRDTQYF
TRBV6-5,-,TRBJ1-1,-,TGTGCCAGCAGTTACAGAACGGGGACTGAAGCTTTCTTT,CASSYRTGTEAFF
TRBV6-6,TRBD1,TRBJ1-1,-,TGTGCCAGCAGGGAGGGACAGGGCAACCTAAACACTGAAGCTTTCTTT,CASREGQGNLNTEAFF